These 20 T cell receptor beta chains originate from one sample sequenced in a study of shared T cell receptors in the human thymus (dated by TCRdb to 2020 to 2023). The library was produced with the immunoSEQ multiplex PCR assay. What TCRdb holds here is the immuneACCESS table cut down to in-frame rearrangements. Part of the clones is not present; checked against another copy, under half of the missing clones reflect an unresolved V gene, and the others are unexplained. Counted in this sample were just under 550,000 clones; about four fifths of them appeared once. The ten largest account for about 0.013% of the sample. A further study also used this sample, focusing on human thymus T cells.

Sequencing was done on a sample of thymocytes. Receptors originate from a boy younger than two with a congenital heart defect. Donor details come from another sample of the same person, matched by shared clones.

The rearrangement links TRBV5-1 to TRBJ2-2; D unclear. V shed 4 bases and J shed 1 base, with 8 bases lying between them. The germline CDR1 and CDR2 sequences are SGHRS and YFSETQ. This CDR3 has 14 residues. This CDR3 is CASSHDWNTGELFF. The CDR3 DNA is TGCGCCAGCAGCCATGACTGGAACACCGGGGAGCTGTTTTTT.

V gene TRBV27 combines with J gene TRBJ1-4; tentatively, D is TRBD1 (6 bases). Germline V gene sequence: CDR1 MNHEY, CDR2 SMNVEV (reference sequence). V lost 6 bases to trimming and J lost 4 bases, with 15 bases between them. This CDR3 is 15 amino acids long. CDR3 in amino acids: CASRPSTGLNEKLFF. The CDR3 DNA sequence: TGTGCCAGCAGACCCTCTACAGGGCTTAATGAAAAACTGTTTTTT.

Remarks on this clone: Mismatch with germline at one junction end may stem from a read error. The chain links TRBV9 to TRBJ1-2; D might be TRBD1 (5 bases). The CDR3 length is 11 residues. From germline, CDR1 is SGDLS and CDR2 YYNGEE. CDR3 DNA sequence: TGCGGGGGAGATTCTAACTATGGCTACACCTTC. It specifies CGGDSNYGYTF.

The chain recombines TRBV7-3 with TRBJ2-3; 8 bases are a match to TRBD2. The CDR3 spans 17 residues. Losses at the gene ends were 1 base for V and 2 bases for J; bases not matched to a gene: 8. Germline V CDR1 and CDR2: SGHTA, FQGTGA. CDR3 coding DNA: TGTGCCAGCAGCTTAAGAGGAGGGACTAGGCCCACAGATACGCAGTATTTT. This gives the protein CASSLRGGTRPTDTQYF.

The V and J genes are TRBV29-1 and TRBJ2-3, with 13 bases that match TRBD2. Germline trimming cut 3 bases from V and 0 bases from J; bases unmatched to any gene: 15. This CDR3 is built from 20 residues. From germline, CDR1 is SQVTM and CDR2 ANQGSEA. The CDR3 DNA reads TGCAGCGTTGACCGTGACACCGGACTAGCGGGAGAAGCGAGCACAGATACGCAGTATTTT. Translation: CSVDRDTGLAGEASTDTQYF.

The chain has TRBV11-2 and TRBJ2-4, with a weak D call TRBD1 (6 bases). V was pared by 7 bases and J by 0 bases, with 13 bases between. Per the germline V gene, CDR1 is SGHAT and CDR2 is FQNNGV. The CDR3 is made up of 15 amino acids. CDR3 nucleotide sequence: TGTGCCAGCAACAGGACAGCCGAAGCCAAAAACATTCAGTACTTC. It specifies CASNRTAEAKNIQYF.

The chain combines TRBV28 with TRBJ1-1, with TRBD1 as a possible D gene (6 bases). V shed 1 base and J shed 1 base, with 10 bases lying between them. The CDR3 runs to 15 residues. Looked up from germline, CDR1 is MDHEN and CDR2 is SYDVKM. The CDR3 coding sequence is TGTGCCAGCAGTTTATCTCGGACAGAGAACACTGAAGCTTTCTTT. This translates into CASSLSRTENTEAFF.

This chain joins TRBV5-4 and TRBJ2-7, with 8 bases aligning to TRBD2. This CDR3 spans 16 amino acids. V dropped 4 bases and J dropped 1; count of bases not matched to a gene: 10. In germline, CDR1 is SGHNT, CDR2 YYREEE (reference sequence). The CDR3 sequence: CASSPRGERASYEQYF. The CDR3, as DNA: TGTGCCAGCAGCCCGCGGGGGGAGCGGGCTTCCTACGAGCAGTACTTC. Based on the CDR3 plus reference TRBV5-4 and TRBJ2-7, the full variable domain is ETGVTQSPTHLIKTRGQQVTLRCSSQSGHNTVSWYQQALGQGPQFIFQYYREEENGRGNFPPRFSGLQFPNYSSELNVNALELDDSALYLCASSPRGERASYEQYFGPGTRLTVT.

The V gene is TRBV6-5, the J gene TRBJ2-3; the match to TRBD2 covers 8 bases. Unmatched junction bases numbered 8, after V lost 0 bases and J lost 6 bases. Germline values: CDR1 MNHEY, CDR2 SVGAGI. The CDR3 runs to 16 residues. The CDR3 here is CASSYSVGRAGDTQYF. The DNA of the CDR3 is TGTGCCAGCAGTTACTCTGTCGGGAGGGCCGGGGATACGCAGTATTTT.

The rearrangement uses TRBV14 and TRBJ2-7; TRBD2 agrees at 9 bases. CDR3 size: 17 residues. Germline values: CDR1 SGHDN, CDR2 FVKESK. The J segment lost 2 bases and the V segment lost 6 bases, leaving 14 bases of the junction unmatched. CDR3 sequence reads: CASSLRVASGNPYEQYF. The CDR3 bases are TGTGCCAGCAGTCTAAGAGTGGCTAGCGGGAACCCCTACGAGCAGTACTTC.

The V call is TRBV4-3, the J call TRBJ2-3; 8 positions agree with TRBD2. The CDR3 consists of 18 residues. Germline V gives CDR1 LGHNA, CDR2 YSLEER. Trimming took 0 bases from V and 1 from J; bases not matched to a gene: 9. The CDR3: CASSQEWREARGTDTQYF. CDR3 coding DNA: TGCGCCAGCAGCCAAGAGTGGCGGGAGGCCAGAGGCACAGATACGCAGTATTTT.

This clone was seen only a few times. The genes are TRBV5-5 and TRBJ2-2; the match to TRBD1 covers 7 bases. Losses at the gene ends were 4 bases for V and 4 bases for J; bases not matched to a gene: 7. Germline CDR1 SGHKS, CDR2 YYEKEE (reference sequence). The CDR3 totals 15 residues. In DNA form, the CDR3 reads TGTGCCAGCAGCCATAGACAGGGTGTCACCGGGGAGCTGTTTTTT. Translated: CASSHRQGVTGELFF. The full variable domain, its missing parts supplied by reference TRBV5-5 and TRBJ2-2, is DAGVTQSPTHLIKTRGQQVTLRCSPISGHKSVSWYQQVLGQGPQFIFQYYEKEERGRGNFPDRFSARQFPNYSSELNVNALLLGDSALYLCASSHRQGVTGELFFGEGSRLTVL.

This clone showed up just a few times. V and J are TRBV2 and TRBJ2-2, with 9 bases fitting TRBD1. Trimming took 0 bases from V and 5 from J; bases not matched to a gene: 7. Germline V gene data show CDR1 as SNHLY and CDR2 as FYNNEI. The CDR3 runs to 17 residues. The CDR3 region is CASSEAYDRGGTGELFF. In nucleotides, the CDR3 is TGTGCCAGCAGTGAAGCGTATGACAGGGGGGGAACCGGGGAGCTGTTTTTT.

The chain joins TRBV6-5 to TRBJ2-7; perhaps TRBD1 as D (6 bases). The CDR3 runs 12 residues. In germline, CDR1 is MNHEY, CDR2 SVGAGI. V was trimmed by 5 bases and J by 2 bases, leaving 7 bases between them. CDR3 protein: CASSQGTYEQYF. The CDR3 bases are TGTGCCAGCAGTCAGGGGACCTACGAGCAGTACTTC.

The CDR3 loop is CASSLKNQSLTGARTQYF. CDR3 in DNA: TGTGCCAGCAGCTTAAAAAATCAATCCTTAACGGGAGCACGAACCCAGTACTTC. The chain couples TRBV7-9 to TRBJ2-5, with TRBD2 as a possible D gene (6 bases). The CDR3 has 18 residues. Germline V gives CDR1 SEHNR, CDR2 FQNEAQ (reference sequence). Trimming cost V 2 bases and J 8 bases, with 27 bases left between them. The variable domain in full, with the rest retrieved from reference TRBV7-9 and TRBJ2-5, is DTGVSQNPRHKITKRGQNVTFRCDPISEHNRLYWYRQTLGQGPEFLTYFQNEAQLEKSRLLSDRFSAERPKGSFSTLEIQRTEQGDSAMYLCASSLKNQSLTGARTQYFGPGTRLLVL.

The chain combines TRBV11-2 with TRBJ2-7; possibly TRBD2 for D (5 bases). The germline CDR1 and CDR2 sequences are SGHAT and FQNNGV. The V end lost 0 bases, the J end lost 2 bases, and 17 bases lay between the germline ends. The CDR3 covers 17 residues. For the CDR3, the DNA is TGTGCCAGCAGCTTAGAAGTGACGGACTCCCCCCCCTACGAGCAGTACTTC. It is translated as CASSLEVTDSPPYEQYF. Complete variable domain (other parts from reference TRBV11-2 and TRBJ2-7): EAGVAQSPRYKIIEKRQSVAFWCNPISGHATLYWYQQILGQGPKLLIQFQNNGVVDDSQLPKDRFSAERLKGVDSTLKIQPAKLEDSAVYLCASSLEVTDSPPYEQYFGPGTRLTVT.

This chain links TRBV6-5 with TRBJ1-2; 8 bases line up with TRBD1. V trimming: 8 bases; J trimming: 4 bases; junction bases outside the gene matches: 9. The germline gives CDR1 MNHEY, CDR2 SVGAGI. CDR3 size: 14 residues. DNA for the CDR3: TGTGCCAGCTCAGAGACAGGGGTAGGCTATGGCTACACCTTC. This sequence encodes CASSETGVGYGYTF.

The chain uses TRBV28 and TRBJ2-3, with 14 nucleotides matching TRBD2. CDR3 size: 19 residues. Germline V gives CDR1 MDHEN, CDR2 SYDVKM. Trimming cost V 8 bases and J 7 bases; bases outside gene matches: 20. The chain's CDR3 is CASGRGTSGGRPSMHTQYF. The DNA of the CDR3 is TGTGCCAGCGGAAGGGGGACTAGCGGGGGTCGGCCGTCCATGCATACGCAGTATTTT. The whole variable domain, filled in from reference TRBV28 and TRBJ2-3, reads DVKVTQSSRYLVKRTGEKVFLECVQDMDHENMFWYRQDPGLGLRLIYFSYDVKMKEKGDIPEGYSVSREKKERFSLILESASTNQTSMYLCASGRGTSGGRPSMHTQYFGPGTRLTVL.

The genes are TRBV5-1 and TRBJ2-1; 9 nucleotides agree with TRBD2. CDR3 length: 17 residues. Trimming cost V 2 bases and J 3 bases; bases outside gene matches: 9. Per the germline V gene, CDR1 is SGHRS and CDR2 is YFSETQ. The CDR3 reads CASSFPSGKGLYNEQFF. The CDR3 region has the DNA TGCGCCAGCAGCTTTCCTAGCGGGAAGGGACTCTACAATGAGCAGTTCTTC.

This clone was recorded once. V gene TRBV27 combines with J gene TRBJ1-1; the match to TRBD1 covers 9 bases. Germline V CDR1 and CDR2: MNHEY, SMNVEV (reference sequence). The CDR3 spans 12 residues. Trimming took 5 bases from V and 11 from J; bases not matched to a gene: 6. The CDR3, as DNA: TGTGCCAGCAGTCCAACAGGGGGCCAGGCTTTCTTT. This codes for CASSPTGGQAFF.